Reported below is one T cell receptor beta chain. No antigen is known for it. These data originate in a study of graft-versus-host responses after intestinal transplantation. Study-wide context: Multivisceral, liver-intestinal, or isolated intestinal transplants were received by the recipients. Anti-thymocyte globulin induction was given to all recipients, followed by tacrolimus and steroids for around three years. Regarding the study as a whole: In patients with graft-donor T cell macrochimerism, allograft graft-versus-host to host-versus-graft clonal ratios were high. GvH clones surfaced in recipient marrow, some emerging earlier in ileum or blood.

The method was immunoSEQ multiplex PCR; TCRdb's version includes in-frame clones alone and lacks a portion of them. The sample shows 100,000 to 130,000 clones, around 90% of them seen only once. CDR3 size: 16 residues. CDR1 is SNHLY and CDR2 is FYNNEI in the germline V gene. Trimming at V came to 2 bases and at J to 6 bases, leaving 8 bases not matched to a gene. Material: unstimulated CD4+ T cells sorted from spleen or lymph node cells, obtained before transplant. The chain joins TRBV2 to TRBJ2-2; 8 bases agree with TRBD2. This clonotype originated in a human donor who was the organ donor for an intestinal transplant. The DNA of the CDR3 is TGTGCCAGCAGTGAATACGGGGGGGCCCCCGCCGGGGAGCTGTTTTTT. It specifies CASSEYGGAPAGELFF.